Listed below are T cell receptor beta chains from one sample, sequenced in a study of spatial heterogeneity in lung cancer. TCRdb processed the 5' RACE reads anew with MiXCR; each CDR3 protein has one entry. The sample yields about 43,000 distinct CDR3 sequences, approximately 22% seen once. The material was PBMCs, obtained at follow-up. The source is a female donor with early-stage non-small cell lung cancer. Both conserved end residues are part of each CDR3. D genes are given only for firm matches. Size is omitted from some rows. Given values are once, few, many or a class for expanded clones.

j_call d_call clone_size v_call cdr3_nt cdr3_aa
TRBJ2-7 NA many TRBV7-8 TGTGCCAGCAGCCCGAGACAGAACTACGAGCAGTACTTC CASSPRQNYEQYF
TRBJ2-4 TRBD2 few TRBV2 TGTGCCAGCAGTGAAAGGCTAGCGGGGGGGCTAGCCAAAAACATTCAGTACTTC CASSERLAGGLAKNIQYF
TRBJ1-1 TRBD1 few TRBV3-1 TGTGCCAGCCGGACAGGGAACACTGAAGCTTTCTTT CASRTGNTEAFF
TRBJ2-2 NA NA TRBV10-1 TGCGCCAGCAGTGATCTTGGGCGGGGGAACACCGGGGAGCTGTTTTTT CASSDLGRGNTGELFF
TRBJ2-5 NA many TRBV18 TGTGCCAGCTCACCTACTATGACCCAAGAGACCCAGTACTTC CASSPTMTQETQYF
TRBJ1-3 NA few TRBV20-1 TGCAGTGGGGCAGAAGCTTACTCTGGAAACACCATATATTTT CSGAEAYSGNTIYF
TRBJ2-5 TRBD2 many TRBV7-2 TGTGCCAGCAGCTACAGCGGGAGAAGAAAGACCCAGTACTTC CASSYSGRRKTQYF
TRBJ2-5 NA few TRBV7-6 TGTGCCAGCAGCGTATATAGAGAGACCCAGTACTTC CASSVYRETQYF
TRBJ1-2 TRBD1 NA TRBV12-3/TRBV12-4 TGTGCCAGCAGTTCAACAGGGGGCAGTGGCTACACCTTC CASSSTGGSGYTF
TRBJ2-2 NA many TRBV18 TGTGCCAGCTCACCGAGGGACGGCACCGGGGAGCTGTTTTTT CASSPRDGTGELFF
TRBJ2-2 TRBD2 NA TRBV5-1 TGCGCCAGCAGCTTGACGGGAGGCTACACCGGGGAGCTGTTTTTT CASSLTGGYTGELFF
TRBJ2-1 NA few TRBV2 TGTGCCAGCAGTGTGGGTTCGGGAGAGTTCTTC CASSVGSGEFF
TRBJ2-3 NA many TRBV20-1 TGCAGTTCTAGAGACCCCGGCACAGATACGCAGTATTTT CSSRDPGTDTQYF
TRBJ1-3 NA few TRBV30 TGTGCCTGGAGTGAAAGGGGGAACACCATATATTTT CAWSERGNTIYF